What follows are 19 T cell receptor beta chains derived from one specimen sequenced in a study of blood T cells in healthy people across ages (dated by TCRdb to the mid-2010s). Library creation used 5' RACE. Sequencer: Illumina HiSeq 2500. A second PCR of about 7 to 12 cycles was performed with a sample-barcoded 5' primer and a J-beta primer mix. TCRdb's own reprocessing of the public reads used fastp at Q25 and MiXCR and kept productive beta chains. Entries are consolidated by CDR3 protein sequence, retaining the most common genes and DNA. Recorded for this sample are about a million distinct CDR3 sequences; roughly 51% of them occurred a single time. The top ten hold 20% to 25% of the sample. Sequenced input: blood. All receptors derive from a woman in her sixties in good health.

The chain couples TRBV5-5 to TRBJ2-3; D gene uncertain. The CDR3 loop spans 14 amino acids. V was cut by 0 bases and J by 2 bases, with 7 bases left in between. CDR1 is SGHKS and CDR2 is YYEKEE in the germline V gene (reference sequence). CDR3 amino acids: CASSLVQITDTQYF. Written as DNA, the CDR3 is TGTGCCAGCAGCTTGGTTCAGATCACAGATACGCAGTATTTT.

This clonotype appeared once. J is TRBJ2-7 and V is TRBV2; 14 bases match TRBD2. This CDR3 has 17 residues. Germline V gives CDR1 SNHLY, CDR2 FYNNEI. Germline trimming cut 6 bases from V and 3 bases from J; bases unmatched to any gene: 10. In DNA form, the CDR3 reads TGTGCCAGCAGGGACTCGAAGGGACTAGCGGGAGTCTACGAGCAGTACTTC. Encoded protein: CASRDSKGLAGVYEQYF.

This clonotype was seen a handful of times. The chain carries TRBV20-1 and TRBJ2-4; 15 bases line up with TRBD2. Germline V gene lookup returns CDR1 DFQATT and CDR2 SNEGSKA (reference sequence). The CDR3 runs to 13 residues. V lost 6 bases and J lost 13; bases outside the gene matches: 7. CDR3 bases: TGCAGTGCAAGGACTAGCGGGAGGGGGGAGCAGTACTTC. Its translation is CSARTSGRGEQYF.

J is TRBJ2-7 and V is TRBV4-3, with 8 bases lining up with TRBD1. Trimming took 1 base from V and 2 from J; bases not matched to a gene: 4. CDR1 is LGHNA and CDR2 is YSLEER in the germline V gene. The CDR3 is made up of 15 amino acids. The CDR3 sequence is CASSQAQGGTYEQYF. CDR3 nucleotide sequence: TGCGCCAGCAGCCAAGCACAGGGGGGCACCTACGAGCAGTACTTC.

Turning to this clonotype: A read error may produce the germline difference seen at one junction end. This rearrangement joins TRBV7-9 to TRBJ2-7; TRBD2 might be the D (5 bases). The DNA end is a closer match to TRBJ2-1, so the J assignment may be wrong. This CDR3 is 12 amino acids long. CDR1 is SEHNR and CDR2 is FQNEAQ in the germline V gene (reference sequence). The chain's CDR3 is CASRAAYKEQFF. The DNA for the CDR3 is TGTGCCAGCCGAGCGGCGTACAAGGAGCAGTTCTTC.

The count of this clonotype is one. V gene TRBV10-3 combines with J gene TRBJ2-1; TRBD2 agrees at 10 bases. The J call is uncertain, as TRBJ2-7 better fits the DNA end. The CDR3 length is 15 residues. Germline V lookup: CDR1 ENHRY, CDR2 SYGVKD. The chain's CDR3 is CAISDPSGRGNEQYF. Here the CDR3 DNA reads TGTGCCATCAGTGATCCCAGCGGGAGGGGCAATGAGCAGTACTTC.

The chain has TRBV7-9 and TRBJ1-2; maybe TRBD1 (5 bases). The CDR3 sequence is 13 residues long. Trimming took 5 bases from V and 3 from J, leaving 10 bases between them. CDR1 and CDR2 (germline): SEHNR, FQNEAQ (reference sequence). DNA for the CDR3: TGTGCCAGCAGCCACCAGGGCTACTATGGCTACACCTTC. Its protein product is CASSHQGYYGYTF.

V usage is TRBV6-2 or TRBV6-3 and J usage is TRBJ2-3; no reliable D call. The length of the CDR3 is 14 residues. Germline CDR1 reads MNHEY; CDR2 reads SVGEGT. V lost 2 bases and J lost 1, with 7 bases in between. CDR3 bases: TGTGCCAGCAGTTACATAAGGGGCACAGATACGCAGTATTTT. Protein: CASSYIRGTDTQYF.

The chain employs TRBV24-1 and TRBJ2-1; D is possibly TRBD2 (6 bases). V gave up 4 bases and J gave up 4 bases, with 16 bases separating them. This CDR3 has 16 residues. From germline, CDR1 is KGHDR and CDR2 SFDVKD. The CDR3 DNA sequence: TGTGCCACCAGTGACAAGGGACTTCCAGCTTACAATGAGCAGTTCTTC. Amino acids: CATSDKGLPAYNEQFF.

The V call is TRBV20-1, the J call TRBJ1-2; no reliable D call. CDR1 is DFQATT, CDR2 SNEGSKA, per germline (reference sequence). The CDR3 runs to 10 residues. Trimming stripped 8 bases from V and 0 bases from J, with 4 bases between. The CDR3 region is CSPPNYGYTF. The CDR3 bases are TGCAGTCCACCTAACTATGGCTACACCTTC.

The rearrangement uses TRBV27 and TRBJ2-7, with D perhaps TRBD2 (6 bases). V was shortened by 3 bases and J by 2 bases, with 11 bases between the two germline ends. The CDR3 consists of 14 residues. From germline, CDR1 is MNHEY and CDR2 SMNVEV (reference sequence). The CDR3 loop reads CASSFAGPTYEQYF. The CDR3 nucleotides are TGTGCCAGCAGTTTTGCGGGACCCACCTACGAGCAGTACTTC.

This clonotype occurred many times. The gene calls are TRBV5-5 and TRBJ2-1, with 10 bases identical to TRBD2. The germline V gene encodes CDR1 SGHKS and CDR2 YYEKEE (reference sequence). V gave up 0 bases and J gave up 9 bases; unmatched junction bases: 6. The CDR3 runs 15 residues. CDR3: CASSLVPSGRGEQFF. The CDR3 DNA sequence: TGTGCCAGCAGCTTGGTCCCTAGCGGGAGAGGTGAGCAGTTCTTC.

This chain uses TRBV15 with TRBJ2-7; 8 nucleotides agree with TRBD2. After removal of 0 bases from V and 5 bases from J, the junction contained 9 bases not matched to a gene. The CDR3 has 16 residues. Germline CDR1 LNHNV, CDR2 YYDKDF (reference sequence). The CDR3: CATSRDTAGGGNEQYF. CDR3 coding DNA: TGTGCCACCAGCAGAGATACGGCGGGAGGAGGAAACGAGCAGTACTTC.

This clonotype came up a few times. J is TRBJ2-6 and V is TRBV10-1; D gene ambiguous. Per the germline V gene, CDR1 is WNHNN and CDR2 is SYGVQD (reference sequence). There are 14 residues in the CDR3. V was trimmed by 5 bases and J by 0 bases, leaving 5 bases between them. The CDR3 spells CASSKSSGANVLTF. CDR3 bases: TGCGCCAGCAGTAAGAGCTCTGGGGCCAACGTCCTGACTTTC.

This clonotype was seen a few times. The chain combines TRBV4-1 with TRBJ2-7; D gene unclear. This CDR3 has 15 amino acids. The germline CDR1 and CDR2 sequences are MGHRA and YSYEKL. Trimming took off 3 bases at V and 0 bases at J, with 12 bases between the two ends. The CDR3 reads CASSQLAESSYEQYF. CDR3 sequence (DNA): TGCGCCAGCAGCCAGCTGGCGGAGAGCTCCTACGAGCAGTACTTC.

This clonotype was observed a handful of times. This sequence joins TRBV14 and TRBJ2-7; possibly TRBD2 for D (5 bases). This CDR3 region has 14 residues. The V and J ends lost 3 bases and 4 bases respectively, with 13 bases between them. Germline values: CDR1 SGHDN, CDR2 FVKESK. CDR3 bases: TGTGCCAGCAGCCACCCGGAGGATAGGTACGAGCAGTACTTC. Protein product: CASSHPEDRYEQYF.

This chain uses TRBV20-1 with TRBJ2-1, with TRBD2 matching 7 bases. The CDR3 has 15 amino acids. The junction had 7 bases not matched to a gene; V was cut back by 2 bases and J by 3 bases. Germline values: CDR1 DFQATT, CDR2 SNEGSKA (reference sequence). This chain's CDR3 is CSARPLAANYNEQFF. The CDR3 coding sequence is TGCAGTGCTAGACCGCTAGCGGCTAACTACAATGAGCAGTTCTTC.

This clonotype showed up just once. This rearrangement joins TRBV4-3 to TRBJ2-7; D possibly corresponds to TRBD1 (6 bases). The CDR3 covers 14 residues. Germline CDR1 LGHNA, CDR2 YSLEER. V was pared by 4 bases and J by 9 bases, with 19 bases between. The CDR3, as DNA: TGCGCCAGCAGCCTTTTGACAGGAGCCCACGGGCAGTACTTC. Its protein product is CASSLLTGAHGQYF.

The chain couples TRBV6-2 or TRBV6-3 to TRBJ2-5, with TRBD2 matching over 12 bases. Trimming removed 2 bases from V and 11 bases from J; junction bases left unmatched: 9. There are 15 residues in the CDR3. From germline, CDR1 is MNHEY and CDR2 SVGEGT. The CDR3 here is CASSYGTSGWDEQYF. The CDR3 DNA follows: TGTGCCAGCAGTTACGGGACTAGCGGGTGGGATGAGCAGTACTTC.